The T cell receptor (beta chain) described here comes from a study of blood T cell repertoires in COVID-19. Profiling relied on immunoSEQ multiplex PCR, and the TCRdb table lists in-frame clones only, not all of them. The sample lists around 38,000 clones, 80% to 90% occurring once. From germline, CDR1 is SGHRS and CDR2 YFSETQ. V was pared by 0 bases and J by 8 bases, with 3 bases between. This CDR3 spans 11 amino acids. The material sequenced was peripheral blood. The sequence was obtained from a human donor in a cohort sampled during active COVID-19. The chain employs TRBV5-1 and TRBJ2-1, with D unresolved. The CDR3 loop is CASSLADEQFF. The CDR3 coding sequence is TGCGCCAGCAGCTTGGCGGATGAGCAGTTCTTC.